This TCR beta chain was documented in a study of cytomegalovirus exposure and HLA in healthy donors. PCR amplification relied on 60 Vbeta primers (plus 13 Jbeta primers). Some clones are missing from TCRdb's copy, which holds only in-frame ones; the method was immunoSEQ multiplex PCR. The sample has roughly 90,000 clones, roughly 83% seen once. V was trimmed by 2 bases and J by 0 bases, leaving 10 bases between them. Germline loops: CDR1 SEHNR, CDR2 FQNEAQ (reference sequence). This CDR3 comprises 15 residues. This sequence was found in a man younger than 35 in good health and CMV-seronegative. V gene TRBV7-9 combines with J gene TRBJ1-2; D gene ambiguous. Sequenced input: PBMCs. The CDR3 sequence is CASSLSGPSNYGYTF. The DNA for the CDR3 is TGTGCCAGCAGCTTAAGCGGCCCCTCTAACTATGGCTACACCTTC.